This entry concerns a single T cell receptor beta chain. The record originates from a study of OX40 agonist ivuxolimab in advanced cancers. Study background: With a range of roughly 20 to 80, age averaged approximately 60 years, and more than 75% were male.

Assay used: immunoSEQ multiplex PCR; TCRdb lists only in-frame clones, some missing. There are about 89,000 clones in the sample; around nine tenths occur only once, and about 0.31% lies in the top ten. The CDR3 has 17 residues. Germline CDR1 SGHRS, CDR2 YFSETQ. Trimming stripped 4 bases from V and 0 bases from J, with 14 bases between. The specimen was CD4+ or CD8+ T cells sorted from blood, collected in a trial of the OX40 agonist ivuxolimab. The rearrangement uses TRBV5-1 and TRBJ1-6; TRBD1 is a possible D gene (6 bases). The sequence came from an adult with an advanced solid tumor such as melanoma, head and neck, liver or kidney cancer. CDR3 in amino acids: CASSPRQASSYNSPLHF. Written as DNA, the CDR3 is TGCGCCAGCAGCCCTCGACAGGCCAGCTCCTATAATTCACCCCTCCACTTT.